Sequencing of this T cell receptor beta chain was carried out in a study of neoadjuvant anti-PD-1 for oral cavity cancer. About the research overall: Before surgery, most patients got three to four biweekly 3 mg/kg nivolumab doses. Study-wide results and limits: Each response group had just a few patients in TCR analyses.

The V end was cut by 1 base, the J end by 0 bases, with 7 bases between. Germline V lookup: CDR1 SGHVS, CDR2 FNYEAQ. The CDR3 is 15 residues long. Patients had newly diagnosed, untreated stage II-IVA oral cavity squamous cell carcinoma. This clone was seen a handful of times. Antigen specificity is unknown. PBMC libraries mostly used roughly 500 ng of input genomic DNA, with six replicates per sample. Using immunoSEQ multiplex PCR, the repertoire was profiled, and TCRdb retains in-frame clones only, with some absent. The table includes about 20,000 clones, around 72% detected once. The receptor was derived from a person aged 40-85 years with oral cavity squamous cell carcinoma. Specimen: PBMCs, collected before nivolumab (anti-PD-1) treatment. The chain uses TRBV7-6 and TRBJ2-1; D gene ambiguous. In DNA form, the CDR3 reads TGTGCCAGCAGCTTAGAACTATCCTCCTACAATGAGCAGTTCTTC. Translating it yields CASSLELSSYNEQFF.